A selection of T cell receptor beta chains follows, all from one sample in a study of CD8 T cells in Susac syndrome. One entry per CDR3 protein, called by TCRdb with MiXCR from the immunoSEQ multiplex PCR reads. The sample records over 95,000 distinct CDR3 sequences, about 90% being singletons. Sequenced: CD4+ T cells from PBMCs. These receptor sequences come from a human donor in good health. Each CDR3 is given with its conserved first and last residue. The order of the fields is CDR3 length, J gene, clone size, V gene, CDR3 protein. Clone size is stated in some rows and not others, as once, few, many or a class when expanded.

cdr3_length: 11; j_call: TRBJ2-3; clone_size: -; v_call: TRBV10-3; cdr3_aa: CAVATPDTQYF
cdr3_length: 18; j_call: TRBJ1-6; clone_size: -; v_call: TRBV7-9; cdr3_aa: CASSSEMTASSYNSPLHF
cdr3_length: 15; j_call: TRBJ2-1; clone_size: -; v_call: TRBV4-3; cdr3_aa: CASSQVSGVYNEQFF
cdr3_length: 19; j_call: TRBJ1-4; clone_size: -; v_call: TRBV3-1; cdr3_aa: CASSQDISVRGTTNEKLFF
cdr3_length: 14; j_call: TRBJ1-6; clone_size: -; v_call: TRBV5-1; cdr3_aa: CASSSGGRNSPLHF
cdr3_length: 14; j_call: TRBJ2-7; clone_size: few; v_call: TRBV2; cdr3_aa: CASVREEISYEQYF
cdr3_length: 14; j_call: TRBJ2-2; clone_size: -; v_call: TRBV2; cdr3_aa: CASRTQGIAGELFF
cdr3_length: 13; j_call: TRBJ2-2; clone_size: -; v_call: TRBV3-1; cdr3_aa: CASSRRGTGELFF
cdr3_length: 16; j_call: TRBJ2-2; clone_size: -; v_call: TRBV27; cdr3_aa: CASSPRADTNTGELFF
cdr3_length: 15; j_call: TRBJ2-4; clone_size: -; v_call: TRBV12-5; cdr3_aa: CASGLTASAKNIQYF
cdr3_length: 14; j_call: TRBJ1-2; clone_size: -; v_call: TRBV29-1; cdr3_aa: CSVERTGGNYGYTF
cdr3_length: 12; j_call: TRBJ1-2; clone_size: -; v_call: TRBV20-1; cdr3_aa: CSARGDSGGYTF
cdr3_length: 15; j_call: TRBJ1-3; clone_size: -; v_call: TRBV18; cdr3_aa: CASSPGITSGNTIYF
cdr3_length: 16; j_call: TRBJ1-3; clone_size: once; v_call: TRBV6-5; cdr3_aa: CASSISGQGSGNTIYF
cdr3_length: 14; j_call: TRBJ1-2; clone_size: -; v_call: TRBV6-5; cdr3_aa: CASSPEEGFTGYTF
cdr3_length: 14; j_call: TRBJ2-7; clone_size: -; v_call: TRBV7-3; cdr3_aa: CASSSQGGPYEQYF
cdr3_length: 14; j_call: TRBJ2-2; clone_size: -; v_call: TRBV25-1; cdr3_aa: CASRADTGAGELFF
cdr3_length: 15; j_call: TRBJ2-7; clone_size: once; v_call: TRBV27; cdr3_aa: CASSFFGQGGDEQYF
cdr3_length: 15; j_call: TRBJ1-5; clone_size: -; v_call: TRBV7-2; cdr3_aa: CASSWGTGLPQPQHF
cdr3_length: 15; j_call: TRBJ2-5; clone_size: -; v_call: TRBV7-8; cdr3_aa: CASSLETGVGETQYF
cdr3_length: 16; j_call: TRBJ1-3; clone_size: -; v_call: TRBV7-2; cdr3_aa: CASSLARAGSGNTIYF
cdr3_length: 11; j_call: TRBJ1-2; clone_size: -; v_call: TRBV6-2/TRBV6-3; cdr3_aa: CASSTVNGYTF
cdr3_length: 15; j_call: TRBJ2-1; clone_size: -; v_call: TRBV20-1; cdr3_aa: CSARDGRGIYNEQFF
cdr3_length: 15; j_call: TRBJ2-7; clone_size: -; v_call: TRBV5-4; cdr3_aa: CASSVFTGGAPEQYF
cdr3_length: 16; j_call: TRBJ1-3; clone_size: -; v_call: TRBV5-4; cdr3_aa: CASSLWTGYSGNTIYF
cdr3_length: 16; j_call: TRBJ1-5; clone_size: -; v_call: TRBV6-2/TRBV6-3; cdr3_aa: CASSYLETGGNQPQHF
cdr3_length: 16; j_call: TRBJ2-1; clone_size: -; v_call: TRBV5-1; cdr3_aa: CASSPAASGRGNEQFF
cdr3_length: 13; j_call: TRBJ2-2; clone_size: -; v_call: TRBV6-5; cdr3_aa: CASSYLETGELFF
cdr3_length: 11; j_call: TRBJ2-5; clone_size: -; v_call: TRBV25-1; cdr3_aa: CASIRQETQYF
cdr3_length: 16; j_call: TRBJ1-3; clone_size: once; v_call: TRBV5-6; cdr3_aa: CASSFSVRQGGNTIYF
cdr3_length: 15; j_call: TRBJ1-2; clone_size: -; v_call: TRBV4-3; cdr3_aa: CASSQGPGQTYGYTF
cdr3_length: 14; j_call: TRBJ1-2; clone_size: -; v_call: TRBV7-2; cdr3_aa: CASSSEQGASGYTF
cdr3_length: 14; j_call: TRBJ1-2; clone_size: -; v_call: TRBV14; cdr3_aa: CASSQDLGGTGYTF
cdr3_length: 13; j_call: TRBJ2-5; clone_size: -; v_call: TRBV4-2; cdr3_aa: CASSQALGVAQYF
cdr3_length: 15; j_call: TRBJ1-2; clone_size: -; v_call: TRBV19; cdr3_aa: CASISSGSSNYGYTF
cdr3_length: 16; j_call: TRBJ2-2; clone_size: -; v_call: TRBV6-1; cdr3_aa: CASRDGTSGTTGELFF
cdr3_length: 20; j_call: TRBJ2-1; clone_size: -; v_call: TRBV6-2/TRBV6-3; cdr3_aa: CASSYSNSPGPKSSYNEQFF
cdr3_length: 14; j_call: TRBJ2-2; clone_size: -; v_call: TRBV5-1; cdr3_aa: CASSLSQPGGELFF
cdr3_length: 14; j_call: TRBJ1-1; clone_size: -; v_call: TRBV12-3/TRBV12-4; cdr3_aa: CASRAGGLNTEAFF
cdr3_length: 11; j_call: TRBJ2-5; clone_size: -; v_call: TRBV5-1; cdr3_aa: CASSSQETQYF
cdr3_length: 16; j_call: TRBJ2-2; clone_size: -; v_call: TRBV20-1; cdr3_aa: CSAHSGAGDLTGELFF
cdr3_length: 16; j_call: TRBJ2-3; clone_size: -; v_call: TRBV2; cdr3_aa: CASSASLREYRDTQYF
cdr3_length: 15; j_call: TRBJ2-1; clone_size: -; v_call: TRBV6-2/TRBV6-3; cdr3_aa: CASRPTGGSYNEQFF
cdr3_length: 12; j_call: TRBJ1-1; clone_size: -; v_call: TRBV3-1; cdr3_aa: CATTQGGTEAFF
cdr3_length: 15; j_call: TRBJ2-2; clone_size: -; v_call: TRBV7-9; cdr3_aa: CASSLYRPGVGELFF
cdr3_length: 15; j_call: TRBJ2-2; clone_size: -; v_call: TRBV24-1; cdr3_aa: CATSDTSGHTGELFF